This T cell receptor (beta chain) was identified in a study of blood T cell repertoires in COVID-19. TCRdb keeps only in-frame clones here, not all; method: immunoSEQ multiplex PCR. This table has approximately 230,000 clones, roughly 85% appearing once. The CDR3 is 14 amino acids. With 1 base clipped from V and 8 bases from J, the junction kept 6 bases outside the gene matches. CDR1 and CDR2 (germline): GTSNPN, SVGIG (reference sequence). The sequenced sample consisted of peripheral blood. The chain couples TRBV30 to TRBJ2-3, with 10 nucleotides matching TRBD2. This TCR derives from a man younger than 40 who had recovered from COVID-19. The CDR3 sequence is CAWSAAGGPGTQYF. CDR3 nucleotide sequence: TGTGCCTGGAGTGCAGCGGGGGGGCCTGGTACGCAGTATTTT. Supplemented by reference TRBV30 and TRBJ2-3, the full variable domain reads SQTIHQWPATLVQPVGSPLSLECTVEGTSNPNLYWYRQAAGRGLQLLFYSVGIGQISSEVPQNLSASRPQDRQFILSSKKLLLSDSGFYLCAWSAAGGPGTQYFGPGTRLTVL.